This is a list of T cell receptor beta chains from one sample in a study of T cell changes during pregnancy in multiple sclerosis. The protocol was immunoSEQ multiplex PCR, while the TCRdb copy is restricted to in-frame clones and leaves out a portion. The table records 40,000 to 50,000 clones, 85% to 90% of them present only once. Material: CD4+ T cells from peripheral blood mononuclear cells, obtained in the first trimester of pregnancy. These receptors originate from a female donor with multiple sclerosis, enrolled in a pregnancy study. Both conserved end residues are trimmed from each CDR3. D genes are given only for firm matches.

V	length	J	D	CDR3
TRBV7-2	12	TRBJ1-2	.	ASSLGGLNYGYT
TRBV6-1	11	TRBJ2-7	TRBD1	ASGDRTTYEQY
TRBV28	11	TRBJ2-5	.	ASSLESPANQY
TRBV19	11	TRBJ2-1	.	ASSRNSYNEQF
TRBV18	10	TRBJ2-7	TRBD1	ASSTGGYEQY
TRBV19	13	TRBJ2-7	TRBD2	ASSITSGSGNEQY
TRBV4-1	15	TRBJ1-1	TRBD1	ASRHDRGEIGQTEAF
TRBV28	13	TRBJ1-1	.	ASSLGGALNTEAF
TRBV19	12	TRBJ1-3	.	ASTLQYSGNTIY
TRBV6-1	13	TRBJ2-5	TRBD2	ASSELSGIGETQY
TRBV27	12	TRBJ2-2	.	ASLPLASTGELF
TRBV7-9	14	TRBJ2-3	TRBD2	ASSLSSGRALDTQY
TRBV30	10	TRBJ1-2	.	AWSDGGYGYT
TRBV7-2	13	TRBJ1-5	TRBD1	ASSLTGSSNQPQH
TRBV18	13	TRBJ1-4	TRBD1	ASSPRTGSNEKLF
TRBV15	12	TRBJ2-7	TRBD1	ATSGTGYIYEQY
TRBV5-1	13	TRBJ2-7	TRBD1	ASSRSSGGSYEQY
TRBV28	10	TRBJ1-5	.	ASSPGYQPQH
TRBV10-3	15	TRBJ2-2	TRBD1	AISESRGTENTGELF
TRBV27	10	TRBJ1-2	TRBD1	ASRTGGYGYT
TRBV2	11	TRBJ1-5	.	ASRDSEHQPQH
TRBV7-2	13	TRBJ2-3	TRBD2	ASSQRGLDTNTQY
TRBV28	14	TRBJ2-3	.	ASSPPRVGSVDTQY